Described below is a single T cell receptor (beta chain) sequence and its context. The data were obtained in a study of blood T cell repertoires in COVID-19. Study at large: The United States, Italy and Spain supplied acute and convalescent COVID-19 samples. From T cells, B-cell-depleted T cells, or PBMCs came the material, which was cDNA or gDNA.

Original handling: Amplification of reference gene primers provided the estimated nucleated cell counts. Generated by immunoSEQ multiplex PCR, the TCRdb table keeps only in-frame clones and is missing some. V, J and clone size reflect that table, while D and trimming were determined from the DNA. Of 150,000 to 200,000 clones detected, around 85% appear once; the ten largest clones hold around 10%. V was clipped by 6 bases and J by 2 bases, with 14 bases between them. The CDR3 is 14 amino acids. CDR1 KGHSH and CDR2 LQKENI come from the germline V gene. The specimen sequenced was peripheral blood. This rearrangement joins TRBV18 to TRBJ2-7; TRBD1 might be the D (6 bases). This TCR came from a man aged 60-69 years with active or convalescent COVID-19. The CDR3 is CASSKEDRPYEQYF. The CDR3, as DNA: TGTGCCAGCTCGAAAGAAGACAGGCCCTACGAGCAGTACTTC.